This entry is about one T cell receptor (beta chain). Antigen specificity is unknown. These data originate in a study of T cell responses to AZD1222 COVID-19 vaccine. The study's findings and limits: Only six people who got AZD1222 tested seropositive at baseline.

The CDR3 contains 12 residues. V was cut by 0 bases and J by 8 bases, with 8 bases left in between. Germline loops: CDR1 SGHNT, CDR2 YENEEA. Generated by immunoSEQ multiplex PCR, the TCRdb table keeps only in-frame clones and is missing some. The data hold over 100,000 clones, with roughly 90% observed a single time. The origin of this receptor is an adult who received the AZD1222 COVID-19 vaccine. This specimen consisted of peripheral blood, obtained 28 days after the second AZD1222 dose. This chain connects TRBV11-3 to TRBJ2-7; no clear D gene. CDR3 region: CASSLDLGKQYF. DNA for the CDR3: TGTGCCAGCAGCTTAGATTTAGGGAAGCAGTACTTC. The entire variable domain, with the rest obtained from reference TRBV11-3 and TRBJ2-7, is as follows: EAGVVQSPRYKIIEKKQPVAFWCNPISGHNTLYWYLQNLGQGPELLIRYENEEAVDDSQLPKDRFSAERLKGVDSTLKIQPAELGDSAVYLCASSLDLGKQYFGPGTRLTVT.